This T cell receptor (beta chain) comes out of a study of shared clonotypes between healthy human individuals. Study overall: CD4 naive and CD4 memory each took three plates per donor, while CD8 naive took two and CD8 memory one. Points from the study as a whole: Non-shared clonotypes displayed generation probabilities falling below those of clonotypes present in all four donors.

The CDR3 is made up of 17 amino acids. As to this clone: Its antigen is still unknown.

Replicate PCRs from sorted subsets contained around 200 ng DNA, which is around 30,000 T cell genomes. The method was immunoSEQ multiplex PCR; TCRdb's version includes in-frame clones alone and lacks a portion of them. The sample has more than 1.2 million clones; around 98.5% are singletons. The sequencing sample was made of naive CD4+ T cells sorted from blood. Sample subset: CD45RA+ positively selected. This TCR was sampled from a man aged 30 to 39 in good health. The genes are TRBV1 and TRBJ2-7; the D call TRBD2 from the table was never checked on the DNA. TRBV1 is deemed a pseudogene. CDR3 sequence: CTSLNPNRGGASSEQYF. The CDR3 DNA reads TGCACCAGCCTAAATCCGAATCGCGGGGGCGCGAGTAGCGAGCAGTACTTC.